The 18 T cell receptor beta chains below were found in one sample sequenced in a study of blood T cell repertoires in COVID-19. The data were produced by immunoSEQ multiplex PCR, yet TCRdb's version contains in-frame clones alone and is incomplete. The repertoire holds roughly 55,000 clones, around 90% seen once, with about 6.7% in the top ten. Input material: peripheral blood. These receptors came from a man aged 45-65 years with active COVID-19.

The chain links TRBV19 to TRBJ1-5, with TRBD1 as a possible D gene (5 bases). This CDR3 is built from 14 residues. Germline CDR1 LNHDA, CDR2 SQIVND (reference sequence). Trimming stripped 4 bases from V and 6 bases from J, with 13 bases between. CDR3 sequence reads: CASSTPGRGQPQHF. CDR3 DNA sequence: TGTGCCAGTAGTACACCAGGGAGGGGTCAGCCCCAGCATTTT.

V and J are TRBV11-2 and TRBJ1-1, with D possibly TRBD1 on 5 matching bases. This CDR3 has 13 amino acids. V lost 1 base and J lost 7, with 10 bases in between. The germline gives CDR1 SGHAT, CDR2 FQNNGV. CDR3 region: CASSLAGHVEAFF. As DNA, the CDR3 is TGTGCCAGCAGCTTAGCCGGACATGTTGAAGCTTTCTTT.

CDR3 bases: TGTGCCAGCAGCTTAGGTTTTAGCGGGGTTGGGAGCACCGGGGAGCTGTTTTTT. It encodes CASSLGFSGVGSTGELFF. The chain recombines TRBV11-2 with TRBJ2-2; 8 bases fit TRBD2. Germline V gene data show CDR1 as SGHAT and CDR2 as FQNNGV. With 1 base clipped from V and 4 bases from J, the junction kept 11 bases outside the gene matches. The CDR3 loop spans 18 amino acids.

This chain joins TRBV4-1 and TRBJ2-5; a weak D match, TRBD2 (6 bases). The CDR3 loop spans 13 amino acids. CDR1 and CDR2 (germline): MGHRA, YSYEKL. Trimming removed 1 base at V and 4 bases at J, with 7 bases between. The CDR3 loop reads CASSQVGRETQYF. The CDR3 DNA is TGCGCCAGCAGCCAAGTCGGGAGAGAGACCCAGTACTTC.

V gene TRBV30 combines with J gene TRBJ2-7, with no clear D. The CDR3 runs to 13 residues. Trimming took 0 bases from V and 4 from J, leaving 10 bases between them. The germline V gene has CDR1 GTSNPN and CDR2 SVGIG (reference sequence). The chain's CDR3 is CAWSVLSGYEQYF. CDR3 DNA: TGTGCCTGGAGTGTACTCTCTGGTTACGAGCAGTACTTC.

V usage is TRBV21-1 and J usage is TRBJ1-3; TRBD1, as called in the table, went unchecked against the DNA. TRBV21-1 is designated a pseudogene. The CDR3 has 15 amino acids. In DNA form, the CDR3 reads TGTGCCAGCAGTCCCACAGGGGTCTTTGGAAACACCATATATTTT. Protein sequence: CASSPTGVFGNTIYF.

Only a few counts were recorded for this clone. The CDR3 nucleotides are TGCGCCAGCAGCTTCCGGAACACCGGGGAGCTGTTTTTT. This gives the protein CASSFRNTGELFF. The chain carries TRBV5-1 and TRBJ2-2; D unresolved. CDR1 is SGHRS, CDR2 YFSETQ, per germline. V was pared by 2 bases and J by 1 base, with 3 bases between. The CDR3 runs 13 residues.

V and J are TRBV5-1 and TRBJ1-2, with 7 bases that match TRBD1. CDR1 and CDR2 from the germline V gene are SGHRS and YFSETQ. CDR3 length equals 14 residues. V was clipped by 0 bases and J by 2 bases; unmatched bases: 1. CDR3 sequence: CASSLGQGNYGYTF. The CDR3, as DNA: TGCGCCAGCAGCTTGGGACAGGGCAACTATGGCTACACCTTC.

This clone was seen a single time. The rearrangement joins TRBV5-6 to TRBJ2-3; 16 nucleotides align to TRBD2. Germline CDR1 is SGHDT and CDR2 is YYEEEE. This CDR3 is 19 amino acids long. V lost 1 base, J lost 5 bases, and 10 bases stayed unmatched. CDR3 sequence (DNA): TGTGCCAGCAGCTTGTTTGGGACTAGCGGGAGGGCCGGGCAAGATACGCAGTATTTT. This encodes CASSLFGTSGRAGQDTQYF.

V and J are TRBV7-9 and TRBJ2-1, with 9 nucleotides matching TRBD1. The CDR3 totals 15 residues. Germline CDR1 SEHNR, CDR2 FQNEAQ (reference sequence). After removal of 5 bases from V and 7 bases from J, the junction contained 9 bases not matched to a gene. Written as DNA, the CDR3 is TGTGCCAGCAGCCCGTACAGGGGGCGAGGGAATGAGCAGTTCTTC. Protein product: CASSPYRGRGNEQFF.

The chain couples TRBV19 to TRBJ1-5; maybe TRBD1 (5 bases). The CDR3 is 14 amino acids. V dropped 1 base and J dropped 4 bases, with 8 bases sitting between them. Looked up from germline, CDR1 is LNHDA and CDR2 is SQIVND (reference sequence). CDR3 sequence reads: CASSIGTPNQPQHF. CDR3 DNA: TGTGCCAGTAGTATAGGGACACCTAATCAGCCCCAGCATTTT.

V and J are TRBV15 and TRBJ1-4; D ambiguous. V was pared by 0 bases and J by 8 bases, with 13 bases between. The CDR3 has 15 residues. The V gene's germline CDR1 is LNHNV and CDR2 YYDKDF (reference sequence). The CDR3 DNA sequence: TGTGCCACCAGCAGAGATCCCAGGTTCAGGGAAAAACTGTTTTTT. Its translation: CATSRDPRFREKLFF.

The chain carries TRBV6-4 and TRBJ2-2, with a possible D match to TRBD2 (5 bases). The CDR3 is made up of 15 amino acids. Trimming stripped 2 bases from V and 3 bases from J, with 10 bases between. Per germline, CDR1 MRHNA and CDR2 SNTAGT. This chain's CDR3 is CASSDGERDTGELFF. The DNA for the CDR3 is TGTGCCAGCAGTGACGGGGAGCGAGACACCGGGGAGCTGTTTTTT.

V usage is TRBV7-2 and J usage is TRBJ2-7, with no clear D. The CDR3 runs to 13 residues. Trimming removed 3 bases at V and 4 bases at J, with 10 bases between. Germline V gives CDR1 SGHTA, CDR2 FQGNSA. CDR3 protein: CASSFWPKYEQYF. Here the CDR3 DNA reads TGTGCCAGCAGCTTTTGGCCAAAGTACGAGCAGTACTTC.

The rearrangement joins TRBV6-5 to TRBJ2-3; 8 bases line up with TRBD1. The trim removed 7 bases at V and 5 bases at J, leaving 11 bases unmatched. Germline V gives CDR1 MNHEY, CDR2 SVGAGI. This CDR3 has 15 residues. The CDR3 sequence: CASTDRGGTRDTQYF. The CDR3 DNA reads TGTGCCAGCACCGACAGGGGCGGGACGAGAGATACGCAGTATTTT.

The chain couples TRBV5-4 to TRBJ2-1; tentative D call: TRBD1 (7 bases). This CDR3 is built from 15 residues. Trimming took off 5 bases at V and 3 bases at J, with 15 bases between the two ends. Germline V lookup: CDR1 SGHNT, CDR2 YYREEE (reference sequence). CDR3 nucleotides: TGTGCCAGCAGTTTCTCAGGGGGGAGCTACAATGAGCAGTTCTTC. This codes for CASSFSGGSYNEQFF.

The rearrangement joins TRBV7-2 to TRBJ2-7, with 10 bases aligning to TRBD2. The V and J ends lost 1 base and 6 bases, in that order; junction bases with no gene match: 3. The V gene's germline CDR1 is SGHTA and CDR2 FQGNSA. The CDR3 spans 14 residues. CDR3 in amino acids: CASSLERGGLEQYF. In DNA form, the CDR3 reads TGTGCCAGCAGCTTAGAGCGGGGGGGCCTCGAGCAGTACTTC.

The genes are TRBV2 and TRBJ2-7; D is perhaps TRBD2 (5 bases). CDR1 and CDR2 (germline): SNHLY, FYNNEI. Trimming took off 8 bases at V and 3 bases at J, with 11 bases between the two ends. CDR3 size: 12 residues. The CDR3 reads CASLDWNYEQYF. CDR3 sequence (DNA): TGTGCCAGCCTGGACTGGAACTACGAGCAGTACTTC.